The TCR beta chain under discussion was sequenced for a study of identical twins' blood T cells. Study results and limitations: Out-of-frame TCRbeta clonotypes reportedly had markedly more similar V usage in twins than unrelated donors. Shared CDR3 clonotype counts tracked mainly the product of cloneset sizes.

The CDR3 is 15 amino acids. Germline CDR1 LGHDT, CDR2 YNNKEL (reference sequence). V was clipped by 1 base and J by 6 bases, with 12 bases between them. This clonotype was picked up a small number of times. Its antigen is undetermined. Original handling: Clonotypes per individual ranged from about 90,000 to nearly 500,000. TCRdb reprocessed the 5' RACE reads via MiXCR and lists one record per CDR3 protein. The V and J calls reflect TCRdb's pipeline rather than the authors' work. This sample carries roughly 380,000 distinct CDR3 sequences, roughly 31% of them seen once, and the ten largest clones take about 6%.

What was sequenced was PBMCs. The chain is built from TRBV3-1 and TRBJ2-2; unclear D gene. The receptor's source is a woman between 18 and 49 years old in good health. The CDR3 DNA reads as TGTGCCAGCAGCCAAGGACGAGCCGCGGCCGGGGAGCTGTTTTTT. It specifies CASSQGRAAAGELFF.